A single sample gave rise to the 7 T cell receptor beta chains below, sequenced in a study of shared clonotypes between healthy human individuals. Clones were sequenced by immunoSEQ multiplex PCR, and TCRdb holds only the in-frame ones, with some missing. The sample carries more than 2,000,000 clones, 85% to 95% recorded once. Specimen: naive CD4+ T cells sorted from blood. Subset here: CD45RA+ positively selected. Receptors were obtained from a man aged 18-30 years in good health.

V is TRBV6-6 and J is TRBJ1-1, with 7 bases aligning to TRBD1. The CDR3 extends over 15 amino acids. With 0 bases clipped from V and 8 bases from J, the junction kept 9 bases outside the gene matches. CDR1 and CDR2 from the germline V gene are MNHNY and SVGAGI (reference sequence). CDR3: CASSYSFEGAREAFF. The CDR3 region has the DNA TGTGCCAGCAGTTACTCGTTCGAGGGGGCGAGGGAAGCTTTCTTT.

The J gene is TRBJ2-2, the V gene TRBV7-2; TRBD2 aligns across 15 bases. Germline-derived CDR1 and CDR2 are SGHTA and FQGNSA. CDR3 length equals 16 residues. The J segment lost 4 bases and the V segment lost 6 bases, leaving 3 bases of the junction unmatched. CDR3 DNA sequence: TGTGCCAGCAGGGGACTAGCGGGAGGAAGCACCGGGGAGCTGTTTTTT. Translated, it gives CASRGLAGGSTGELFF.

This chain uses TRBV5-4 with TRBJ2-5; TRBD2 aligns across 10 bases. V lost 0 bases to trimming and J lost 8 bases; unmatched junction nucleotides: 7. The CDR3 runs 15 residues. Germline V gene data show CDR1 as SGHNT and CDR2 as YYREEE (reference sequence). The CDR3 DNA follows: TGTGCCAGCAGCTTGGCGTTTAGCGGGAGGATTACCCAGTACTTC. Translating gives CASSLAFSGRITQYF.

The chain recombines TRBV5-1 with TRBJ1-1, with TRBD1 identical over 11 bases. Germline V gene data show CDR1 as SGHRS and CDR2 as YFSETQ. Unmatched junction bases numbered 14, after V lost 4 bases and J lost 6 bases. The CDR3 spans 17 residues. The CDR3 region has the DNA TGCGCCAGCAGCGGCAAGGACAGGGGGCGACTCTACGCTGAAGCTTTCTTT. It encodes CASSGKDRGRLYAEAFF.

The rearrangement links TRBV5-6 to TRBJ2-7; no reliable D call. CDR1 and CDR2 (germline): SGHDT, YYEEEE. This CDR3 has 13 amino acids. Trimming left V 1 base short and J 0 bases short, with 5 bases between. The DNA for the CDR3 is TGTGCCAGCAGCTTGCTTGCCTCCTACGAGCAGTACTTC. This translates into CASSLLASYEQYF.

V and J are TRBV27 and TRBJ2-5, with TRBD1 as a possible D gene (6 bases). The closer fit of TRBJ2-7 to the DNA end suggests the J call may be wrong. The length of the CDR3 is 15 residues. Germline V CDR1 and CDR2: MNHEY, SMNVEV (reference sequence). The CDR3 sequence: CASSKRTAIHYEQYF. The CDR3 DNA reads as TGTGCCAGCAGTAAAAGGACAGCTATTCACTACGAGCAGTACTTC.

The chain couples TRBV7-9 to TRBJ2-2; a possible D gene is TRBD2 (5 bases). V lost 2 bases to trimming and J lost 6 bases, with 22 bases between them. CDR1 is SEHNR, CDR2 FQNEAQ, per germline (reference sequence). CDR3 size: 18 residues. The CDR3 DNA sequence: TGTGCCAGCAGCTTAACGCCCGCCCCGGGTCGGGGAGCCGGGGAGCTGTTTTTT. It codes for CASSLTPAPGRGAGELFF. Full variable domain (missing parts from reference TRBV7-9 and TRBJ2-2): DTGVSQNPRHKITKRGQNVTFRCDPISEHNRLYWYRQTLGQGPEFLTYFQNEAQLEKSRLLSDRFSAERPKGSFSTLEIQRTEQGDSAMYLCASSLTPAPGRGAGELFFGEGSRLTVL.